This T cell receptor (beta chain) was recovered during a study of Ad26.COV2.S vaccination and SARS-CoV-2 variants. The CDR3 runs 15 residues. Looked up from germline, CDR1 is SGHDT and CDR2 is YYEEEE. V was pared by 1 base and J by 3 bases, with 10 bases between. Repertoires were generated with immunoSEQ multiplex PCR, while TCRdb's copy carries only in-frame clones and drops some. The sample records approximately 140,000 clones, 75% to 90% being singletons. Sequencing used peripheral blood, obtained after recovery from COVID-19. V and J are TRBV5-6 and TRBJ2-2, with D tentatively TRBD1 (6 bases). The sequence was collected from a human donor who had recovered from COVID-19. The CDR3 spells CASSLYRAYTGELFF. The DNA for the CDR3 is TGTGCCAGCAGCTTGTACAGGGCTTACACCGGGGAGCTGTTTTTT. Supplemented by reference TRBV5-6 and TRBJ2-2, the full variable domain reads DAGVTQSPTHLIKTRGQQVTLRCSPKSGHDTVSWYQQALGQGPQFIFQYYEEEERQRGNFPDRFSGHQFPNYSSELNVNALLLGDSALYLCASSLYRAYTGELFFGEGSRLTVL.